The 9 T cell receptor beta chains listed next were all sequenced from one sample in a study of cytomegalovirus exposure and HLA in healthy donors. Use of 60 Vbeta and 13 Jbeta primers characterized the PCR. Repertoires were generated with immunoSEQ multiplex PCR, while TCRdb's copy carries only in-frame clones and drops some. Among about 160,000 clones, roughly 85% were seen once, and the ten largest hold 7.5% to 9%. Sequencing was performed on PBMCs. The receptors here all came from a male donor in good health and CMV-seropositive.

The chain links TRBV6-6 to TRBJ1-1; 7 bases map to TRBD1. With 6 bases clipped from V and 0 bases from J, the junction kept 4 bases outside the gene matches. CDR1 MNHNY and CDR2 SVGAGI come from the germline V gene (reference sequence). The CDR3 covers 14 residues. CDR3 in amino acids: CASSRTGVNTEAFF. The CDR3 bases are TGTGCCAGCAGCAGAACAGGGGTGAACACTGAAGCTTTCTTT.

This sequence joins TRBV27 and TRBJ1-5, with D unresolved. Germline loops: CDR1 MNHEY, CDR2 SMNVEV (reference sequence). Trimming removed 3 bases from V and 0 bases from J, with 12 bases in between. There are 16 residues in the CDR3. The CDR3 DNA sequence: TGTGCCAGCAGTTTTCGTTGGTCTATTAGCAATCAGCCCCAGCATTTT. Translation gives CASSFRWSISNQPQHF.

The rearrangement links TRBV30 to TRBJ1-4; weak D call: TRBD1 (6 bases). Germline CDR1 reads GTSNPN; CDR2 reads SVGIG (reference sequence). The V end was cut by 3 bases, the J end by 8 bases, with 13 bases between. The CDR3 extends over 13 amino acids. The CDR3 loop is CAWRKGVGEKLFF. The CDR3 coding sequence is TGTGCCTGGAGAAAGGGGGTTGGAGAAAAACTGTTTTTT.

This sequence joins TRBV19 and TRBJ1-2, with D uncertain. Trimming shortened V by 5 bases and J by 7 bases, and 14 bases separated the two germline ends. The CDR3 length is 13 residues. The germline V gene encodes CDR1 LNHDA and CDR2 SQIVND (reference sequence). Here the CDR3 reads CASSSSGLRGYTF. CDR3 coding DNA: TGTGCCAGTAGTTCCTCAGGTTTGCGTGGCTACACCTTC.

The chain recombines TRBV7-8 with TRBJ1-1; 7 nucleotides line up with TRBD1. The CDR3 consists of 14 residues. In germline, CDR1 is SGHVS, CDR2 FQNEAQ. V shed 4 bases, J shed 3 bases, and the junction held 5 bases outside the gene matches. CDR3 in amino acids: CASSSQGSDTEAFF. DNA of the CDR3: TGTGCCAGCAGCTCACAGGGGAGCGACACTGAAGCTTTCTTT. Filled out from reference TRBV7-8 and TRBJ1-1, the complete variable domain reads GAGVSQSPRYKVAKRGQDVALRCDPISGHVSLFWYQQALGQGPEFLTYFQNEAQLDKSGLPSDRFFAERPEGSVSTLKIQRTQQEDSAVYLCASSSQGSDTEAFFGQGTRLTVV.

The chain employs TRBV9 and TRBJ2-2; D is possibly TRBD1 (6 bases). Looked up from germline, CDR1 is SGDLS and CDR2 is YYNGEE. The CDR3 sequence is 16 residues long. V lost 0 bases and J lost 8, with 17 bases in between. The CDR3 region has the DNA TGTGCCAGCAGCGTAGGAGGGGGTATCCCTGGGGGGGAGCTGTTTTTT. This gives the protein CASSVGGGIPGGELFF.

V usage is TRBV6-5 and J usage is TRBJ2-5; 15 bases agree with TRBD2. This CDR3 is built from 15 residues. Germline V CDR1 and CDR2: MNHEY, SVGAGI. V lost 5 bases, J lost 6 bases, and 4 bases stayed unmatched. CDR3 bases: TGTGCCAGCAGTCGTGGGACTAGCGGGGGGAAGACCCAGTACTTC. Translating gives CASSRGTSGGKTQYF.

The CDR3 loop is CARGRVFETQYF. The CDR3 DNA sequence: TGTGCCAGAGGGAGGGTTTTTGAGACGCAGTATTTT. The J gene is TRBJ2-3, the V gene TRBV2; 7 bases line up with TRBD2. Trimming took 9 bases from V and 9 from J; bases not matched to a gene: 9. The CDR3 contains 12 residues. CDR1 and CDR2 from the germline V gene are SNHLY and FYNNEI. Based on the CDR3 plus reference TRBV2 and TRBJ2-3, the full variable domain is EPEVTQTPSHQVTQMGQEVILRCVPISNHLYFYWYRQILGQKVEFLVSFYNNEISEKSEIFDDQFSVERPDGSNFTLKIRSTKLEDSAMYFCARGRVFETQYFGPGTRLTVL.

This clone was counted between two and nine times. The V gene is TRBV7-2, the J gene TRBJ1-2; no clear D gene. This CDR3 comprises 15 residues. Looked up from germline, CDR1 is SGHTA and CDR2 is FQGNSA. The V end was cut by 2 bases, the J end by 4 bases, with 14 bases between. The DNA of the CDR3 is TGTGCCAGCAGCTTAAGGAGTAGGTCGTTCTATGGCTACACCTTC. It is translated as CASSLRSRSFYGYTF.